This TCR beta chain was retrieved from a study of T-cell reconstitution after alpha-beta-depleted transplantation in children. Overall study results and limits: At the one-year point after transplant, T-cell counts and TCRbeta diversity were found to come mostly from T cells that had been newly produced. Some patients showed high day-60 TCRbeta diversity, which derived from surviving recipient T cells and thymic progenitors. Several hundred expanded graft clones reportedly were the source of alpha-beta T cells about two months after transplant.

This clonotype turned up a few times. The target antigen is unknown. This CDR3 has 13 residues. V lost 6 bases to trimming and J lost 6 bases; unmatched junction nucleotides: 4. Preparation of the TCRbeta library was carried out with unique molecular identifiers. TCRdb re-derived calls from the PCR reads in MiXCR, one entry per CDR3 protein. The sample lists some 310,000 distinct CDR3 sequences, over 20% seen once, with 9.5% to 13% in the top ten. The sequencing used PBMCs, mostly from graft donor cells, collected 180 days after TCRalphabeta/CD19-depleted stem cell transplant. This clonotype originated in a male patient between 5 and 17 years old who had a stem cell transplant for acute lymphoblastic leukemia, so the T cells may come from the graft donor. J is TRBJ2-7 and V is TRBV12-3 or TRBV12-4; 11 bases line up with TRBD2. In DNA form, the CDR3 reads TGTGCCAGCAGATGGCTAGCGGGAGGCGAGCAGTACTTC. Amino acids: CASRWLAGGEQYF.